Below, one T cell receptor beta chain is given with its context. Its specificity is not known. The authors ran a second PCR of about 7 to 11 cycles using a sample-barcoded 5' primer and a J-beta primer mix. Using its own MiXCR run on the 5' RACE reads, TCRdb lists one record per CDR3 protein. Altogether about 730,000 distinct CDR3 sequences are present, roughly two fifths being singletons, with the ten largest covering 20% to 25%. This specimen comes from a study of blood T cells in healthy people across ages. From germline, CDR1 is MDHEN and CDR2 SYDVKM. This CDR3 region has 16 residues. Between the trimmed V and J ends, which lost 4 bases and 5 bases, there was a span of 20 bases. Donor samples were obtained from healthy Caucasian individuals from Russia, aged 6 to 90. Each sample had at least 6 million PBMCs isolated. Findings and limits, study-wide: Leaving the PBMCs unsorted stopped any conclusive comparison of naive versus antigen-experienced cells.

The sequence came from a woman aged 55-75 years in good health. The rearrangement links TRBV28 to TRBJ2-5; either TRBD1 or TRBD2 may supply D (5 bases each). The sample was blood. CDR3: CASSSNRGFPRETQYF. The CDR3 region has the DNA TGTGCCAGCAGTTCCAACCGGGGCTTCCCCAGGGAGACCCAGTACTTC.